These 2 T cell receptor beta chains were sequenced from one sample in a study of CD8+ T cells in alopecia areata. Following extraction, RNA underwent reverse transcription to cDNA, which served as the sequencing template. Clones were sequenced by immunoSEQ multiplex PCR, and TCRdb holds only the in-frame ones, with some missing. The table shows hundreds of thousands of clones, with 58% occurring only once. The treatment denotes: oral pan-JAK inhibitor, 5-10 mg twice daily. Sequenced here: CD4+ T cells sorted from blood, sampled at week 24, from a patient treated with tofacitinib. The receptors here all came from a human donor with alopecia areata.

V and J are TRBV25-1 and TRBJ2-7; D is possibly TRBD1 or TRBD2 (6 bases each). The CDR3 length is 16 residues. V lost 8 bases to trimming and J lost 0 bases, with 20 bases between them. Germline V lookup: CDR1 MGHDK, CDR2 SYGVNS. The CDR3 loop reads CASDGGPNHGSYEQYF. Written as DNA, the CDR3 is TGTGCCAGCGATGGGGGGCCCAACCACGGCTCCTACGAGCAGTACTTC.

The chain employs TRBV10-3 and TRBJ2-3, with 12 bases lining up with TRBD2. The CDR3 runs 15 residues. Unmatched junction bases numbered 7, after V lost 7 bases and J lost 5 bases. Germline V CDR1 and CDR2: ENHRY, SYGVKD. The CDR3 sequence: CAIKASGGERDTQYF. The CDR3 DNA sequence: TGTGCCATCAAGGCTAGCGGGGGGGAAAGAGATACGCAGTATTTT.